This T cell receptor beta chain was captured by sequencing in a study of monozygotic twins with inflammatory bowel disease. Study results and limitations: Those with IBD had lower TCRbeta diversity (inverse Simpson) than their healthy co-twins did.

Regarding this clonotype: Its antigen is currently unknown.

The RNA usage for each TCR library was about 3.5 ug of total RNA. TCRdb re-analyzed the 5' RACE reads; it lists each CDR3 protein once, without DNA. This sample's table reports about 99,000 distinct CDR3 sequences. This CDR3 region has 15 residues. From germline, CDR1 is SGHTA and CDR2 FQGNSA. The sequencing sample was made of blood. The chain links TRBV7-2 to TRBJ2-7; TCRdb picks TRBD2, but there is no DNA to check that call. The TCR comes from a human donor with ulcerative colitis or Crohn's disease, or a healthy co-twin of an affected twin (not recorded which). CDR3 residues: CASSYGLAQGWEQYF.